This is a list of T cell receptor beta chains from one sample in a study of blood T cell repertoires in COVID-19. This table comes from immunoSEQ multiplex PCR, and its TCRdb copy is limited to in-frame clones, with some not included. The data contain about 220,000 clones, more than 65% of them singletons. The sequenced material came from peripheral blood. The origin of the receptors is a woman aged 80 or over with acute or convalescent COVID-19. Each CDR3 is given with its conserved first and last residue. A D gene is named only where the DNA matches it firmly. The listing skips clone size in some rows; elsewhere it reads once, few, many or a size class.

CDR3aa,CDR3nt,j_gene,d_gene,abundance,v_gene
CSAGTGADTQYF,TGCAGCGCAGGGACAGGAGCAGATACGCAGTATTTT,TRBJ2-3,TRBD1,.,TRBV29-1
CASRENRDRINEKLFF,TGTGCCAGCAGGGAAAACCGGGACAGAATTAATGAAAAACTGTTTTTT,TRBJ1-4,TRBD1,.,TRBV5-6
CASSTKGQSYQPQHF,TGTGCCAGTAGTACGAAGGGACAGAGCTATCAGCCCCAGCATTTT,TRBJ1-5,TRBD1,.,TRBV19
CSVGTMNTEAFF,TGCAGCGTTGGGACAATGAACACTGAAGCTTTCTTT,TRBJ1-1,.,.,TRBV29-1
CASSFFSGGTDTQYF,TGCGCCAGCAGCTTCTTTAGCGGGGGCACAGATACGCAGTATTTT,TRBJ2-3,TRBD2,.,TRBV5-1
CSVERDRYYGYTF,TGCAGCGTTGAGAGGGACAGATACTATGGCTACACCTTC,TRBJ1-2,TRBD1,.,TRBV29-1
CASSPLDGQASYEQYF,TGTGCCAGCTCACCATTGGATGGGCAGGCCTCCTACGAGCAGTACTTC,TRBJ2-7,.,.,TRBV18
CASRLSGYGYTF,TGTGCCAGCAGATTGTCAGGGTATGGCTACACCTTC,TRBJ1-2,.,.,TRBV28
CASSYPTDYEQYF,TGTGCCAGCAGTTACCCCACAGACTACGAGCAGTACTTC,TRBJ2-7,.,.,TRBV6-5
CASSLRPKEQFF,TGTGCCAGCAGTTTGCGTCCAAAGGAGCAGTTCTTC,TRBJ2-1,.,.,TRBV12-3/TRBV12-4
CASSEKTGRQETQYF,TGTGCCAGCAGTGAAAAGACAGGGAGGCAAGAGACCCAGTACTTC,TRBJ2-5,.,.,TRBV2
CASSLQGGTNEKLFF,TGTGCCAGCAGCCTCCAGGGGGGCACTAATGAAAAACTGTTTTTT,TRBJ1-4,TRBD1,.,TRBV16
CASSSGGETQYF,TGTGCCAGCAGTTCCGGAGGGGAGACCCAGTACTTC,TRBJ2-5,.,.,TRBV6-2/TRBV6-3
CASSQITAYEQYF,TGTGCCAGCAGCCAAATCACAGCTTACGAGCAGTACTTC,TRBJ2-7,.,.,TRBV7-2
CASKVGQGNTEAFF,TGTGCCAGTAAAGTCGGACAGGGGAACACTGAAGCTTTCTTT,TRBJ1-1,TRBD1,.,TRBV19
CASNHLGAGLNYGYTF,TGTGCCAGCAACCACCTTGGGGCAGGCCTTAACTATGGCTACACCTTC,TRBJ1-2,.,few,TRBV5-6
CASSFNLLRNTEAFF,TGTGCCAGCAGCTTTAATCTACTACGGAACACTGAAGCTTTCTTT,TRBJ1-1,.,.,TRBV11-1
CAWNLANYGYTF,TGTGCCTGGAACTTGGCTAACTATGGCTACACCTTC,TRBJ1-2,.,.,TRBV30
CASSFLSNQPQHF,TGTGCCAGCAGCTTCCTGAGCAATCAGCCCCAGCATTTT,TRBJ1-5,.,.,TRBV5-8
CASSSRDRGCMNTEAFF,TGTGCCAGCAGCTCCCGGGACAGGGGATGCATGAACACTGAAGCTTTCTTT,TRBJ1-1,.,.,TRBV21-1
CASSIPQGNIQYF,TGTGCCAGCAGCATTCCTCAGGGAAACATTCAGTACTTC,TRBJ2-4,.,.,TRBV7-2
CASSRDRSPDTQYF,TGTGCCAGCAGCCGAGACAGGTCCCCAGATACGCAGTATTTT,TRBJ2-3,.,.,TRBV7-8
CASSVILVSGYTF,TGTGCCAGCAGTGTTATACTAGTGAGTGGCTACACCTTC,TRBJ1-2,.,.,TRBV2
CATSREEVIRVRGSGNTIYF,TGTGCCACCAGCAGAGAAGAAGTGATCAGGGTTAGGGGCTCGGGAAACACCATATATTTT,TRBJ1-3,.,.,TRBV15
CASSLDRGQIREAFF,TGTGCCAGCAGCTTGGATCGCGGGCAAATAAGAGAAGCTTTCTTT,TRBJ1-1,.,.,TRBV5-8
CASSQDRDSPLHF,TGTGCCAGCAGCCAAGACAGGGATTCACCCCTCCACTTT,TRBJ1-6,.,.,TRBV3-1/TRBV3-2
CASSYRVSDTQYF,TGTGCCAGCAGTTACCGAGTGTCAGATACGCAGTATTTT,TRBJ2-3,.,.,TRBV6-5
CASSLAPVYGYTF,TGTGCCAGCAGCTTGGCGCCAGTTTATGGCTACACCTTC,TRBJ1-2,.,few,TRBV5-4
CASSNRTVNGYTF,TGTGCCAGTAGCAATCGGACAGTTAATGGCTACACCTTC,TRBJ1-2,.,once,TRBV19
CATSRDRGLLSGNQPQHF,TGTGCCACCAGCAGAGATAGAGGCCTCCTTAGCGGCAATCAGCCCCAGCATTTT,TRBJ1-5,.,.,TRBV15
CASSEGATGSGNTIYF,TGCGCCAGCAGTGAAGGGGCGACAGGGAGTGGAAACACCATATATTTT,TRBJ1-3,TRBD1,.,TRBV10-1
CASSYSTTGLLGYTF,TGTGCCAGCAGTTACTCGACCACAGGGCTCCTCGGCTACACCTTC,TRBJ1-2,.,.,TRBV6-5
CASSLSVFYGYTF,TGTGCCAGCAGTTTATCAGTATTCTATGGCTACACCTTC,TRBJ1-2,.,.,TRBV12-3/TRBV12-4
CASSPGVHTDTQYF,TGTGCCAGCAGCCCCGGGGTACACACAGATACGCAGTATTTT,TRBJ2-3,.,.,TRBV7-9
CASSRAGQGPNQPQHF,TGTGCCAGCAGCCGAGCGGGACAGGGACCCAATCAGCCCCAGCATTTT,TRBJ1-5,TRBD1,once,TRBV7-8
CASLERGYEQYF,TGTGCCTCCCTGGAGCGCGGCTACGAGCAGTACTTC,TRBJ2-7,.,.,TRBV6-5
CASSPNLQPDTEAFF,TGCGCCAGCAGCCCCAATCTACAGCCTGACACTGAAGCTTTCTTT,TRBJ1-1,.,.,TRBV4-3
CASSEAPGSHTEAFF,TGTGCCAGCAGCGAGGCCCCAGGCAGCCACACTGAAGCTTTCTTT,TRBJ1-1,.,.,TRBV9
CASSFMRGSATEAFF,TGTGCCAGCAGTTTTATGAGGGGGAGCGCCACTGAAGCTTTCTTT,TRBJ1-1,.,once,TRBV5-5
CASRTVGQSLRNQPQHF,TGTGCCAGTAGGACGGTGGGACAGTCCCTAAGGAATCAGCCCCAGCATTTT,TRBJ1-5,TRBD1,.,TRBV19
CASSLALENNQPQHF,TGTGCCAGCAGCTTAGCGCTAGAAAACAATCAGCCCCAGCATTTT,TRBJ1-5,.,.,TRBV7-8